Presented here are 10 T cell receptor beta chains from one specimen sequenced in a study of blood T cell repertoires in COVID-19. Sequenced by immunoSEQ multiplex PCR; TCRdb stores in-frame clones only, minus some. The data contain about 210,000 clones, about 92% of them singletons. Material for sequencing was peripheral blood. The receptors derive from a man younger than 40 with acute or convalescent COVID-19.

This chain connects TRBV3-1 (or the pseudogene TRBV3-2) to TRBJ2-3, with 10 bases matching TRBD2. With V trimmed by 0 bases and J by 9 bases, 6 bases remained unmatched. This CDR3 is 15 amino acids long. From germline, CDR1 is LGHDT and CDR2 YNNKEL (reference sequence). CDR3: CASSQENSGGRTQYF. CDR3 in DNA: TGTGCCAGCAGCCAAGAGAATAGCGGGGGGCGAACGCAGTATTTT.

The V gene is TRBV5-1, the J gene TRBJ2-4, with 8 bases that match TRBD2. Germline CDR1 is SGHRS and CDR2 is YFSETQ. There are 13 residues in the CDR3. The ends lost 0 bases at V and 7 bases at J; junction bases unmatched: 0. The chain's CDR3 is CASSLGGGNIQYF. As DNA, the CDR3 is TGCGCCAGCAGCTTGGGCGGGGGGAACATTCAGTACTTC.

The chain couples TRBV19 to TRBJ2-3; possible D gene TRBD2, 6 bases. V was shortened by 8 bases and J by 2 bases, with 14 bases between the two germline ends. Germline V gives CDR1 LNHDA, CDR2 SQIVND (reference sequence). CDR3 length: 14 amino acids. DNA of the CDR3: TGTGCCAGTGAGGATCGGGACTTCACAGATACGCAGTATTTT. It is translated as CASEDRDFTDTQYF. The entire variable domain, with the rest obtained from reference TRBV19 and TRBJ2-3, is as follows: DGGITQSPKYLFRKEGQNVTLSCEQNLNHDAMYWYRQDPGQGLRLIYYSQIVNDFQKGDIAEGYSVSREKKESFPLTVTSAQKNPTAFYLCASEDRDFTDTQYFGPGTRLTVL.

The chain employs TRBV18 and TRBJ1-5, with 7 bases aligning to TRBD1. CDR1 is KGHSH and CDR2 is LQKENI in the germline V gene. Trimming cost V 2 bases and J 3 bases; bases outside gene matches: 4. The CDR3 runs 15 residues. CDR3 sequence (DNA): TGTGCCAGCTCACCAGTAGGACAGGACAATCAGCCCCAGCATTTT. The encoded protein is CASSPVGQDNQPQHF.

This rearrangement joins TRBV27 to TRBJ2-3; D gene uncertain. Germline values: CDR1 MNHEY, CDR2 SMNVEV (reference sequence). CDR3 length equals 14 residues. The germline V and J ends were trimmed by 3 bases and 1 base, with 8 bases remaining between them. In DNA, the CDR3 is TGTGCCAGCAGTTTGGAGTCGGGCACAGATACGCAGTATTTT. It codes for CASSLESGTDTQYF.

By share, this clone counts as medium-sized. V is TRBV6-2 or TRBV6-3 and J is TRBJ2-7; 11 positions match TRBD1. Trimming cost V 2 bases and J 3 bases; bases outside gene matches: 0. Germline CDR1 is MNHEY and CDR2 is SVGEGT. CDR3 size: 14 residues. CDR3 region: CASSYGTGGYEQYF. The CDR3 nucleotides read TGTGCCAGCAGTTACGGGACAGGGGGCTACGAGCAGTACTTC.

Here the CDR3 DNA reads TGCGCCAGCAGCTTGGATGGGCTAGCGGCAGATACGCAGTATTTT. Amino acids: CASSLDGLAADTQYF. The J gene is TRBJ2-3, the V gene TRBV5-1, with 7 bases that match TRBD2. CDR1 and CDR2 (germline): SGHRS, YFSETQ. This CDR3 comprises 15 residues. V shed 0 bases and J 4 bases; nucleotides not matched to a gene: 5.

The rearrangement joins TRBV6-1 to TRBJ1-5, with D perhaps matching TRBD1 (5 bases). The CDR3 totals 16 residues. Germline V gene data show CDR1 as MNHNS and CDR2 as SASEGT. V lost 3 bases and J lost 7, with 19 bases in between. The CDR3 sequence: CASSDSGLGTGQPQHF. In nucleotides, the CDR3 is TGTGCCAGCAGTGATTCGGGACTCGGGACGGGGCAGCCCCAGCATTTT.

This sequence joins TRBV3-1 (or the pseudogene TRBV3-2) and TRBJ1-2, with D tentatively TRBD1 (6 bases). The CDR3 covers 18 residues. Trimming shortened V by 1 base and J by 3 bases, and 21 bases separated the two germline ends. CDR1 is LGHDT, CDR2 YNNKEL, per germline (reference sequence). The CDR3 loop reads CASSQGLGGGGLYYGYTF. DNA of the CDR3: TGTGCCAGCAGCCAAGGGCTCGGGGGAGGGGGTCTCTACTATGGCTACACCTTC.

The chain uses TRBV28 and TRBJ1-1; D unclear. Germline-derived CDR1 and CDR2 are MDHEN and SYDVKM. There are 12 residues in the CDR3. Trimming shortened V by 6 bases and J by 3 bases, and 8 bases separated the two germline ends. The CDR3: CASRYRDTEAFF. The CDR3, as DNA: TGTGCCAGCAGGTACCGGGACACTGAAGCTTTCTTT.